The rows below give T cell receptor beta chains drawn from one sample of a study of neurological immune-mediated disorders. Each CDR3 protein gets one entry after TCRdb re-called the 5' RACE reads with MiXCR. The sample holds approximately 40,000 distinct CDR3 sequences; around a fifth are singletons and the top ten take approximately 4.2%. Sequenced sample: PBMCs. The receptor source for this set is a man in his 60s with HTLV-1-associated myelopathy (HAM/TSP). CDR3s include the opening cysteine and the closing phenylalanine or tryptophan. The order of the fields is CDR3 protein, CDR3 DNA, V gene, CDR3 length, J gene, clone size, D gene. D genes are given only for firm matches. Size values are once, few and many counts, or a class for expanded clones, and some rows have none.

cdr3_aa: CASSPWDSKNYGYTF
cdr3_nt: TGTGCCAGCAGCCCGTGGGACAGCAAAAACTATGGCTACACCTTC
v_call: TRBV5-5
cdr3_length: 15
j_call: TRBJ1-2
clone_size: many
d_call: TRBD1

cdr3_aa: CSARPLGDLSSPLHF
cdr3_nt: TGCAGTGCTAGGCCCCTCGGGGACCTCTCGTCACCCCTCCACTTT
v_call: TRBV20-1
cdr3_length: 15
j_call: TRBJ1-6
clone_size: many
d_call: -

cdr3_aa: CASSALTGANYGYTF
cdr3_nt: TGTGCCAGCAGTGCTCTTACAGGCGCTAACTATGGCTACACCTTC
v_call: TRBV2
cdr3_length: 15
j_call: TRBJ1-2
clone_size: many
d_call: -

cdr3_aa: CSALSGLAGTDTQYF
cdr3_nt: TGCAGTGCCTTATCAGGGCTAGCGGGAACAGATACGCAGTATTTT
v_call: TRBV20-1
cdr3_length: 15
j_call: TRBJ2-3
clone_size: many
d_call: TRBD2

cdr3_aa: CASSLVGGREQFF
cdr3_nt: TGTGCCAGCAGTTTGGTCGGAGGAAGAGAGCAGTTCTTC
v_call: TRBV12-3/TRBV12-4
cdr3_length: 13
j_call: TRBJ2-1
clone_size: many
d_call: -

cdr3_aa: CASSQTGFGEQYF
cdr3_nt: TGCGCCAGCAGCCAAACAGGGTTCGGAGAGCAGTACTTC
v_call: TRBV4-1
cdr3_length: 13
j_call: TRBJ2-7
clone_size: -
d_call: -

cdr3_aa: CASSHPDFYNEQFF
cdr3_nt: TGTGCCAGCTCACACCCTGACTTTTACAATGAGCAGTTCTTC
v_call: TRBV18
cdr3_length: 14
j_call: TRBJ2-1
clone_size: many
d_call: -

cdr3_aa: CASSFLPQGRKGYTF
cdr3_nt: TGTGCCAGCAGTTTCCTTCCCCAGGGGCGAAAGGGCTACACCTTC
v_call: TRBV27
cdr3_length: 15
j_call: TRBJ1-2
clone_size: many
d_call: -

cdr3_aa: CSARDSGRYNEQFF
cdr3_nt: TGCAGTGCTAGAGATTCGGGGCGCTACAATGAGCAGTTCTTC
v_call: TRBV20-1
cdr3_length: 14
j_call: TRBJ2-1
clone_size: -
d_call: -

cdr3_aa: CASSTGLAGPSTDTQYF
cdr3_nt: TGCGCCAGCAGCACGGGACTAGCGGGACCTAGCACAGATACGCAGTATTTT
v_call: TRBV5-1
cdr3_length: 17
j_call: TRBJ2-3
clone_size: few
d_call: TRBD2

cdr3_aa: CASSVAAGTGQGETQYF
cdr3_nt: TGTGCCAGCAGCGTCGCCGCCGGGACAGGGCAAGGAGAGACCCAGTACTTC
v_call: TRBV9
cdr3_length: 17
j_call: TRBJ2-5
clone_size: -
d_call: TRBD1

cdr3_aa: CSALTTTSGSDEQFF
cdr3_nt: TGCAGTGCCCTGACTACGACTAGCGGGAGCGATGAGCAGTTCTTC
v_call: TRBV20-1
cdr3_length: 15
j_call: TRBJ2-1
clone_size: many
d_call: TRBD2

cdr3_aa: CASSLDSSNQPQHF
cdr3_nt: TGCGCCAGCAGCTTGGACTCTAGCAATCAGCCCCAGCATTTT
v_call: TRBV5-1
cdr3_length: 14
j_call: TRBJ1-5
clone_size: many
d_call: -

cdr3_aa: CASSLGGAKNTEAFF
cdr3_nt: TGTGCCAGCAGCTTAGGTGGAGCGAAGAACACTGAAGCTTTCTTT
v_call: TRBV7-9
cdr3_length: 15
j_call: TRBJ1-1
clone_size: many
d_call: -

cdr3_aa: CASSYVDEQFF
cdr3_nt: TGTGCCAGCAGTTATGTAGATGAGCAGTTCTTC
v_call: TRBV6-6
cdr3_length: 11
j_call: TRBJ2-1
clone_size: many
d_call: -

cdr3_aa: CASRSEGLAGGEQYF
cdr3_nt: TGTGCAAGTCGCTCAGAGGGACTAGCGGGAGGAGAGCAGTACTTC
v_call: TRBV12-2
cdr3_length: 15
j_call: TRBJ2-7
clone_size: -
d_call: -

cdr3_aa: CASSPRQGKNEQFF
cdr3_nt: TGTGCCAGCTCACCAAGGCAGGGAAAGAATGAGCAGTTCTTC
v_call: TRBV18
cdr3_length: 14
j_call: TRBJ2-1
clone_size: -
d_call: -

cdr3_aa: CASSFRNLNTEAFF
cdr3_nt: TGTGCCAGCAGCTTTCGGAACTTGAACACTGAAGCTTTCTTT
v_call: TRBV5-6
cdr3_length: 14
j_call: TRBJ1-1
clone_size: many
d_call: -

cdr3_aa: CASSQEVLANTIYF
cdr3_nt: TGCGCCAGCAGCCAGGAGGTTTTAGCGAACACCATATATTTT
v_call: TRBV4-1
cdr3_length: 14
j_call: TRBJ1-3
clone_size: many
d_call: -

cdr3_aa: CASSSRDRATYEQYF
cdr3_nt: TGCGCCAGCAGCTCCCGGGACAGGGCGACCTACGAGCAGTACTTC
v_call: TRBV5-1
cdr3_length: 15
j_call: TRBJ2-7
clone_size: many
d_call: TRBD1